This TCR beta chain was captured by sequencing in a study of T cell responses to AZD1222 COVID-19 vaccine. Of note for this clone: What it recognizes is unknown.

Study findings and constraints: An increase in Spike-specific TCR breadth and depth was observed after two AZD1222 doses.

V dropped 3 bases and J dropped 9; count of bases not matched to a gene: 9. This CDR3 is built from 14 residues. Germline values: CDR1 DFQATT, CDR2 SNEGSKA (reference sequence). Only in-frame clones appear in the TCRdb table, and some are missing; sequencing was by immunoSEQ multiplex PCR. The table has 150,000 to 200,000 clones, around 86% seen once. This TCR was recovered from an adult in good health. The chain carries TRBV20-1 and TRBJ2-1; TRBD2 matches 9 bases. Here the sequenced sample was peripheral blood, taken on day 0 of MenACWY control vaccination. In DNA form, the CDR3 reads TGCAGTGCTAGTCTGGGACTAGCTGCGGCTGAGCAGTTCTTC. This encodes CSASLGLAAAEQFF.